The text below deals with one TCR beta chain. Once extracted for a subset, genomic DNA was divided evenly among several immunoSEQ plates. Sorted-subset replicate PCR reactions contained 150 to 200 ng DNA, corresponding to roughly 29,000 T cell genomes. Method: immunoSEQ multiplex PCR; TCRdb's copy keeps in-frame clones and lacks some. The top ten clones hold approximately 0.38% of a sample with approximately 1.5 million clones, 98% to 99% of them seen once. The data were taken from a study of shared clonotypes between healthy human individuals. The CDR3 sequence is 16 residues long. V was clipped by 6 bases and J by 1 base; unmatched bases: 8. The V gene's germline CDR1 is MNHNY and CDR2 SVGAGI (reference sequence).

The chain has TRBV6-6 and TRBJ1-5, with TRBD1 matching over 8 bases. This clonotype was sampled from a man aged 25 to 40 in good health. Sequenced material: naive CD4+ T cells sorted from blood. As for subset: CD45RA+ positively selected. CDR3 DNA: TGTGCCAGCAGAGGACAGGGTGGGGCGAGCAATCAGCCCCAGCATTTT. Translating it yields CASRGQGGASNQPQHF.